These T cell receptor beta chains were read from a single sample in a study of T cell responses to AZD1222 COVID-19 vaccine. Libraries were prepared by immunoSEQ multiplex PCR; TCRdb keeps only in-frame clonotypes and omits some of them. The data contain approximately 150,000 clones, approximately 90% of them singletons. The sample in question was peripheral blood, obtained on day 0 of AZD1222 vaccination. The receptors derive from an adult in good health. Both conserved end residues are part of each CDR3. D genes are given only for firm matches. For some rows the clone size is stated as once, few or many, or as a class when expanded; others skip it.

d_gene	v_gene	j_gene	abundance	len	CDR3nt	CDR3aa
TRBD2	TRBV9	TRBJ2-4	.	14	TGTGCCAGCGGGTCCAAACTAGCGGGGGGTATTCAGTACTTC	CASGSKLAGGIQYF
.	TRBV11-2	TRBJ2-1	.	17	TGTGCCAGCAGCTTAGAACGGGGAGACGGACGACACAATGAGCAGTTCTTC	CASSLERGDGRHNEQFF
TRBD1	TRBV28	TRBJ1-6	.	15	TGTGCCAGCAGTTTTCTGACAGGGTATGATTCACCCCTCCACTTT	CASSFLTGYDSPLHF
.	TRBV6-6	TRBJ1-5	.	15	TGTGCCAGCAGTACTCCCGGGACTCACAATCAGCCCCAGCATTTT	CASSTPGTHNQPQHF
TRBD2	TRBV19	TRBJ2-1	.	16	TGTGCCAGTAGTACTTTAGCGGGAGGCGGATACAATGAGCAGTTCTTC	CASSTLAGGGYNEQFF
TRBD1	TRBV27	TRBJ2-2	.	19	TGTGCCAGCAGTTCCATCACTTATTGGCCAACAGGGGGTACCGGGGAGCTGTTTTTT	CASSSITYWPTGGTGELFF
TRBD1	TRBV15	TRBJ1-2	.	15	TGTGCCACCAGCAGGGACAGGGGGCAGGGGTATGGCTACACCTTC	CATSRDRGQGYGYTF
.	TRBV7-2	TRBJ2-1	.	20	.	CASSLAGSTSAGVVYNEQFF
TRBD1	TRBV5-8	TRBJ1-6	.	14	TGTGCCAGCAGCTGGGGGACAGGGGTTTCACCCCTCCACTTT	CASSWGTGVSPLHF
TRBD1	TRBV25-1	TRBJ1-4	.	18	TGTGCCAGCAGCTCTACCGGGACAGGGAATAAATTTCAGGAAAAACTGTTTTTT	CASSSTGTGNKFQEKLFF
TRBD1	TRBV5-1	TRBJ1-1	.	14	TGCGCCAGCAGCACCGGGACAGGGAACACTGAAGCTTTCTTT	CASSTGTGNTEAFF
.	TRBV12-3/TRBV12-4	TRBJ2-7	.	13	TGTGCCAGCAGTTTAAGGCAGACCTACGAGCAGTACTTC	CASSLRQTYEQYF
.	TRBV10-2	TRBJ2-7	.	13	TGCGCCAGCAGTGAATATCGTTTGTACGAGCAGTACTTC	CASSEYRLYEQYF
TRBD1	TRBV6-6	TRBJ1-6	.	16	TGTGCCAGCAGTTTCGAGGGACAGGGGGTCTTCTGGGCCCTCCACTTT	CASSFEGQGVFWALHF
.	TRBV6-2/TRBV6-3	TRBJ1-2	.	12	TGTGCCAGCAGTTACGGGGATTCTGGCTACACCTTC	CASSYGDSGYTF
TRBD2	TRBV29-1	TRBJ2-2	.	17	TGCAGCGCTTCCGGGGGTAGCGGGGCCTCTAAGGCCGGGGAGCTGTTTTTT	CSASGGSGASKAGELFF
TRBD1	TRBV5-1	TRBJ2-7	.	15	TGCGCCAGCAGCCTAGGAACAGGGGGCTCCTACGAGCAGTACTTC	CASSLGTGGSYEQYF
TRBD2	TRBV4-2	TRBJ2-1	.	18	TGTGCCAGCAGCCCCGGGGGCGCTAGCGGGAGGGGAGTCAATGAGCAGTTCTTC	CASSPGGASGRGVNEQFF
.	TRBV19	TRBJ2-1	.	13	TGTGCCAGTAGTATACGGGCGTACAATGAGCAGTTCTTC	CASSIRAYNEQFF
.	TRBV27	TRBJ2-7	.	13	TGTGCCAGCAGTTTATCGAACAGCTACGAGCAGTACTTC	CASSLSNSYEQYF
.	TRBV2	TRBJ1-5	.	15	TGTGCCAGCAGTGAAGCCCCAGGGACCAATCAGCCCCAGCATTTT	CASSEAPGTNQPQHF
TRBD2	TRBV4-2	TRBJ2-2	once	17	TGTGCCAGCAGCCATCCGACTAGCGGGAGAGCGTCCGGGGAGCTGTTTTTT	CASSHPTSGRASGELFF
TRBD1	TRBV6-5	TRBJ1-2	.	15	TGTGCCAGCAGTCCGAAGGACAGGTCGAACTATGGCTACACCTTC	CASSPKDRSNYGYTF
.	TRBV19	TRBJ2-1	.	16	TGTGCCAGTAGTATAGCCCTTCGGACAGCCTACAATGAGCAGTTCTTC	CASSIALRTAYNEQFF
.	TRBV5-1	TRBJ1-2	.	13	TGCGCCAGCAAAAGGGGCACGAACTATGGCTACACCTTC	CASKRGTNYGYTF
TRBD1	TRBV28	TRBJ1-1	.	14	TGTGCCAGCAGTCCCCGACAGGGGAGAACTGAAGCTTTCTTT	CASSPRQGRTEAFF
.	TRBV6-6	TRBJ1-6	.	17	TGTGCCAGCAGTCCCCGGACCACCAGCTCCTATAATTCACCCCTCCACTTT	CASSPRTTSSYNSPLHF
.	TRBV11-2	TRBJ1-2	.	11	TGTGCCAGCAGCTTAGTATATGGCTACACCTTC	CASSLVYGYTF
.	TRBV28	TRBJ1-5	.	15	TGTGCCAGCAGCCTTCCTGACAGGAGATATCAGCCCCAGCATTTT	CASSLPDRRYQPQHF
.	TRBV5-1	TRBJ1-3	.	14	TGCGCCAGCAGCTTGGACCTCTCCGGAAACACCATATATTTT	CASSLDLSGNTIYF
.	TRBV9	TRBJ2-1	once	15	TGTGCCAGCAGCGTAGGGGCTAGTATGGACAATGAGCAGTTCTTC	CASSVGASMDNEQFF
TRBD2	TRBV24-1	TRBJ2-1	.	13	TGTGCCACCAGTGTGGCGGGAGGCCTCCAGCAGTTCTTC	CATSVAGGLQQFF
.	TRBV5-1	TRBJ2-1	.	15	TGCGCCAGCAGCTCGGACCTACCTACACGCGATGAGCAGTTCTTC	CASSSDLPTRDEQFF
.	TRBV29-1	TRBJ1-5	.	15	TGCAGCGTTTCCGTCGGGGGAAAAGGGGATCAGCCCCAGCATTTT	CSVSVGGKGDQPQHF
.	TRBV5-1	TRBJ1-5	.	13	TGCGCCAGCAGAGGGGATAGCAATCAGCCCCAGCATTTT	CASRGDSNQPQHF
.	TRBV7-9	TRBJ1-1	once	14	TGTGCAGGGAGCAGGGGCTCAGTCAACACTGAAGCTTTCTTT	CAGSRGSVNTEAFF